This TCR beta chain derives from a study of CD8+CD57+ T cells in acquired aplastic anemia. Study-level background: Across the sorted CD4+ and CD8+ cells, DNA amounts averaged about 3 ug.

Whole-study results and caveats: Significant differences in CD8+ Simpson's diversity were not observed between patients and controls.

TCR beta VDJ combinations and CDR3 sequences were profiled from genomic DNA. TCRdb redid the calling of the reads with MiXCR, one entry per CDR3 protein. The profile shows about 250,000 distinct CDR3 sequences, around 43% of them singletons. Sequenced patients had shown CD8+CD57+ cell expansion by flow cytometry. As a group, the patients uniformly had severe acquired aplastic anemia. Patients had received no therapy at the time of blood sampling. Regarding this clonotype: What it recognizes is unknown.

Material for sequencing was sorted CD4+, CD8+, or CD8+CD57+ T cells (not recorded which) from PBMCs. The clonotype was recovered from a human donor with aplastic anemia.

Here the CDR3 reads CASSEDGQRMSPLHF. The CDR3 nucleotides are TGTGCCAGCAGTGAAGACGGGCAAAGAATGTCACCCCTCCACTTT. This chain uses TRBV25-1 with TRBJ1-6; D gene uncertain. V shed 2 bases and J shed 10 bases, with 15 bases lying between them. The germline gives CDR1 MGHDK, CDR2 SYGVNS. The CDR3 consists of 15 residues. Full variable domain (rest looked up from reference TRBV25-1 and TRBJ1-6): EADIYQTPRYLVIGTGKKITLECSQTMGHDKMYWYQQDPGMELHLIHYSYGVNSTEKGDLSSESTVSRIRTEHFPLTLESARPSHTSQYLCASSEDGQRMSPLHFGNGTRLTVT.